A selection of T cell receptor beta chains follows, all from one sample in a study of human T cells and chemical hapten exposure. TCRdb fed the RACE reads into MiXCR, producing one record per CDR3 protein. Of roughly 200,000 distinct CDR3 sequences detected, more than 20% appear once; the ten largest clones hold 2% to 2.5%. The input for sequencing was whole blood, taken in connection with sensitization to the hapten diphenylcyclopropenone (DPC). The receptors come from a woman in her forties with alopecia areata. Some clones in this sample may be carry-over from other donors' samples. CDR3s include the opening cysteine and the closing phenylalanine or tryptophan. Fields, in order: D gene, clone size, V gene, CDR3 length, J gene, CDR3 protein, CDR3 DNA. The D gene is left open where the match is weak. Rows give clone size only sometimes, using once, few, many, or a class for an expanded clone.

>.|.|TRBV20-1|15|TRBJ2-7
CSASDWSGERYEQYF
TGCAGTGCTTCCGATTGGTCGGGAGAGCGGTACGAGCAATACTTC
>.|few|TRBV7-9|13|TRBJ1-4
CASSFAGSEKLFF
TGTGCCAGCAGCTTTGCAGGGAGTGAAAAACTGTTTTTT
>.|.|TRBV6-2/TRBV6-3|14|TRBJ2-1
CASGEPSWHNEQFF
TGTGCCAGCGGGGAGCCTAGTTGGCACAATGAGCAGTTCTTC
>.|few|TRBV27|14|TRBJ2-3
CASSFGYSADTQYF
TGTGCCAGCAGTTTTGGGTACAGTGCAGATACGCAGTATTTT
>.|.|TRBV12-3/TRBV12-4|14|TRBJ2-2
CASGPDGPRRGLFF
TGTGCCAGCGGCCCTGACGGGCCGCGGCGGGGGCTGTTTTTT
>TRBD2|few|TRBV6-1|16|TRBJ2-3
CASSSSSAGGTDTQYF
TGTGCCAGCAGTTCCTCGAGTGCGGGAGGCACAGATACGCAGTATTTT
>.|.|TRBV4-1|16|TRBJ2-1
CASSQDTGGTYNEQFF
TGCGCCAGCAGCCAAGATACGGGCGGGACCTACAATGAGCAGTTCTTC
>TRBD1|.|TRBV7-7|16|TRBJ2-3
CASSSQTGGPTDTQYF
TGTGCTAGCAGCTCCCAGACAGGGGGCCCCACAGATACGCAGTATTTT
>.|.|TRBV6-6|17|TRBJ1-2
CASSYSKDTERFYGYTF
TGTGCCAGCAGTTACTCGAAAGATACCGAGAGGTTCTATGGCTACACCTTC
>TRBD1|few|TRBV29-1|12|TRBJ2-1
CSVGQGYNEQFF
TGCAGCGTCGGACAGGGGTACAATGAGCAGTTCTTC
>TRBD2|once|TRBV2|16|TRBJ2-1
CASTPRTSGRANEQFF
TGTGCCAGCACCCCTCGAACTAGCGGGAGAGCGAATGAGCAGTTCTTC
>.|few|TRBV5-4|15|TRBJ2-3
CASSRPGGERDTQYF
TGTGCCAGCAGCCGGCCGGGGGGCGAGAGGGATACGCAGTATTTT
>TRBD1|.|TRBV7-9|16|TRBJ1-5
CASSPLVGGPGQPQHF
TGTGCCAGCAGCCCACTGGTAGGGGGCCCGGGTCAGCCCCAGCATTTT
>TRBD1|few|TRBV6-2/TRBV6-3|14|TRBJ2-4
CASSHRGGADIQYF
TGTGCCAGCAGTCACAGGGGTGGAGCGGACATTCAGTACTTC
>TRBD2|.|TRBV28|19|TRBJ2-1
CASSYILGVAGLPGDEQFF
TGTGCCAGCAGTTATATCCTCGGGGTAGCGGGATTACCGGGGGATGAGCAGTTCTTC
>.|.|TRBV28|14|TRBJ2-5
CASSLAGPQETQYF
TGTGCCAGCAGTTTAGCGGGCCCCCAAGAGACCCAGTACTTC
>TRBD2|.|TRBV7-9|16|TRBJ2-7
CASSSLGGYSSYEQYF
TGTGCCAGCAGCTCCCTGGGGGGGTACAGCTCCTACGAGCAGTACTTC
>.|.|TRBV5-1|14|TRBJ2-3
CASSLQYSTDTQYF
TGCGCCAGCAGCTTGCAGTATAGCACAGATACGCAGTATTTT
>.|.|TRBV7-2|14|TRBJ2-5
CASQTGRGQETQYF
TGTGCCAGCCAGACAGGGAGGGGGCAAGAGACCCAGTACTTC
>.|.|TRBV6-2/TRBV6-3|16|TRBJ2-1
CASSYSMAGLSNEQFF
TGTGCCAGCAGTTACTCGATGGCCGGCCTCAGCAATGAGCAGTTCTTC
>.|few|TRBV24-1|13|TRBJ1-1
CATSDLLGREAFF
TGTGCCACCAGTGATTTGCTGGGCAGGGAAGCTTTCTTT
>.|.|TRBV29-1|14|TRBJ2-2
CSFGWAMGTGELFF
TGCAGCTTCGGATGGGCCATGGGGACCGGGGAGCTGTTTTTT
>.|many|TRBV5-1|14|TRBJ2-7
CASSLAAGSYEQYF
TGCGCCAGCAGCTTGGCCGCGGGGTCCTACGAGCAGTACTTC
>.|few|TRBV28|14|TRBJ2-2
CASSWGQNTGELFF
TGTGCCAGCAGTTGGGGACAGAACACCGGGGAGCTGTTTTTT
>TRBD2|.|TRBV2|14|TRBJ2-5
CASSEGTSGVTQYF
TGTGCCAGCAGTGAAGGGACTAGCGGGGTGACCCAGTACTTC
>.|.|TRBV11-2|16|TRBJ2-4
CASSSTGAVAKNIQYF
TGTGCCAGCAGCTCCACTGGCGCTGTAGCCAAAAACATTCAGTACTTC
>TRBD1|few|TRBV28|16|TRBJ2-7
CASSFTNPGQNYEQYF
TGTGCCAGCAGTTTCACCAACCCGGGACAGAACTACGAGCAGTACTTC
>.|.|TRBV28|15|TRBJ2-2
CASGTIGSGTGELFF
TGTGCCAGCGGCACTATCGGGAGCGGGACCGGGGAGCTGTTTTTT
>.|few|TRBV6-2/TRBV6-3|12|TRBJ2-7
CASRSQGHEQYF
TGTGCCAGCCGATCACAGGGCCACGAGCAGTACTTC
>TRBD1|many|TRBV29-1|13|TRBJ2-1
CSVLTGVVGEQFF
TGCAGCGTCCTGACAGGGGTGGTCGGTGAGCAGTTCTTC
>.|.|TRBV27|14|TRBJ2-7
CASSLQGSAYEQYF
TGTGCCAGCAGTTTACAGGGGTCTGCCTACGAGCAGTACTTC
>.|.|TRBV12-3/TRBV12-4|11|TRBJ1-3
CASSLEVTIYF
TGTGCCAGCAGTTTAGAGGTCACCATATATTTT
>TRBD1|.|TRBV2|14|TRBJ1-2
CASRGTGGNYGYTF
TGTGCCAGCAGGGGTACAGGGGGCAACTATGGCTACACCTTC
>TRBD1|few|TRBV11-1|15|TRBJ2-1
CASSPGQGWDNEQFF
TGTGCCAGCAGCCCGGGACAGGGGTGGGACAATGAGCAGTTCTTC
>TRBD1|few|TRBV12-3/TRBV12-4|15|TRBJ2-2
CASSQGQTNTGELFF
TGTGCCAGCAGCCAGGGACAGACAAACACCGGGGAGCTGTTTTTT
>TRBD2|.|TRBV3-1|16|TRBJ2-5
CASSRGVLAGQETQYF
TGTGCCAGCAGCCGAGGGGTTCTAGCGGGTCAAGAGACCCAGTACTTC
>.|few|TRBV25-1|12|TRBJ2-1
CASRATGQKEFF
TGTGCCAGCAGGGCGACTGGGCAGAAAGAGTTCTTC
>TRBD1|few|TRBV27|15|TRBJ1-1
CASSLQGEVNTEAFF
TGTGCCAGCAGTTTACAGGGGGAAGTGAACACTGAAGCTTTCTTT
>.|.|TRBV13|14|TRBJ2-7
CASSPGMLKYEQYF
TGTGCCAGCAGCCCCGGGATGCTGAAGTACGAGCAGTACTTC
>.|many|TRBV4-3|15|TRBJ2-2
CASSQGAANTGELFF
TGCGCCAGCAGCCAAGGTGCTGCGAACACCGGGGAGCTGTTTTTT
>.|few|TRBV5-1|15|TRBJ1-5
CASSVSGYLGQPQHF
TGCGCCAGCAGCGTGTCTGGCTACCTGGGACAGCCCCAGCATTTT
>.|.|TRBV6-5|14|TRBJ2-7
CASSYSSGGYEQYF
TGTGCCAGCAGTTACTCGTCAGGGGGGTACGAGCAGTACTTC
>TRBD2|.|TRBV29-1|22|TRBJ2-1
CSVGPDRGLAGDGIGSYNEQFF
TGCAGCGTTGGGCCGGACAGAGGATTAGCGGGAGACGGGATAGGATCCTACAATGAGCAGTTCTTC
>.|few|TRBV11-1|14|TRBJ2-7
CASSLERQNYEQYF
TGTGCCAGCAGCTTAGAGCGGCAGAATTACGAGCAGTACTTC
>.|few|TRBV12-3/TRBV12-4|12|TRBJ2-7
CASSFGAFEQYF
TGTGCCAGCAGTTTCGGGGCCTTCGAGCAGTACTTC
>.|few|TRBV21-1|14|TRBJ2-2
CASGRVREAGELFF
TGTGCCAGCGGGAGGGTGCGAGAAGCCGGGGAGCTGTTTTTT
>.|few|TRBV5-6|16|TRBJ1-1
CASSLFRRGVNTEAFF
TGTGCCAGCAGCTTGTTTCGTAGAGGGGTGAACACTGAAGCTTTCTTT
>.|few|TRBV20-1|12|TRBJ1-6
CSARQGNSPLHF
TGCAGTGCTAGGCAGGGTAATTCACCCCTCCACTTT
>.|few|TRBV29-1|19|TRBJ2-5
CSVEALKTGLGIFQETQYF
TGCAGCGTTGAAGCTCTTAAGACAGGCTTAGGCATTTTCCAAGAGACCCAGTACTTC
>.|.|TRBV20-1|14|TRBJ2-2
CSASASVGTGELFF
TGCAGTGCTAGCGCTAGCGTGGGCACCGGGGAGCTGTTTTTT
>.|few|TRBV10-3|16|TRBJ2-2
CAISESSWENTGELFF
TGTGCCATCAGTGAGTCGAGCTGGGAGAACACCGGGGAGCTGTTTTTT
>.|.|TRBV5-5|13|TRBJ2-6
CASSLWGANVLTF
TGTGCCAGCAGCTTGTGGGGGGCCAACGTCCTGACTTTC
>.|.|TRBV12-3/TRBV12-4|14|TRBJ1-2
CASSLSGSLQGYTF
TGTGCCAGCAGTTTGAGTGGCAGCTTACAAGGCTACACCTTC
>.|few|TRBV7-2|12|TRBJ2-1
CASSPRVRSQFF
TGTGCCAGCAGCCCACGTGTAAGGTCGCAGTTCTTC